The 22 T cell receptor beta chains in this list originate from one sample, sequenced in a study of T cell responses to AZD1222 COVID-19 vaccine. Data came from immunoSEQ multiplex PCR; TCRdb stores just in-frame clones and leaves some out. The repertoire consists of about 110,000 clones, with about 94% occurring once and the leading ten covering roughly 3.1%. The sample consisted of peripheral blood, taken 28 days after the second AZD1222 dose. These receptors were obtained from an adult who received the AZD1222 COVID-19 vaccine.

The genes are TRBV7-9 and TRBJ2-1; 8 bases match TRBD2. The CDR3 consists of 14 residues. Germline V CDR1 and CDR2: SEHNR, FQNEAQ (reference sequence). The ends lost 3 bases at V and 3 bases at J; junction bases unmatched: 1. CDR3 nucleotide sequence: TGTGCCAGCAGCTTCAGCGGGGGCTACAATGAGCAGTTCTTC. It is translated as CASSFSGGYNEQFF.

The chain is built from TRBV28 and TRBJ2-2; no reliable D call. V lost 3 bases and J lost 7, with 3 bases in between. The CDR3 consists of 11 residues. Germline V gene lookup returns CDR1 MDHEN and CDR2 SYDVKM. In nucleotides, the CDR3 is TGTGCCAGCAGTTTTTTCGGGGAGCTGTTTTTT. Residues: CASSFFGELFF. Using reference TRBV28 and TRBJ2-2 for the parts outside the CDR3, the full variable domain is DVKVTQSSRYLVKRTGEKVFLECVQDMDHENMFWYRQDPGLGLRLIYFSYDVKMKEKGDIPEGYSVSREKKERFSLILESASTNQTSMYLCASSFFGELFFGEGSRLTVL.

This chain connects TRBV10-3 to TRBJ1-1; TRBD1 is a possible D gene (5 bases). Germline V gives CDR1 ENHRY, CDR2 SYGVKD. The germline V and J ends were trimmed by 3 bases and 1 base, with 15 bases remaining between them. The CDR3 runs to 16 residues. CDR3 DNA: TGTGCCATCAGTGACCCCAGGAGGGGTTCGAACACTGAAGCTTTCTTT. It specifies CAISDPRRGSNTEAFF.

The chain joins TRBV6-5 to TRBJ1-5, with D hard to call. The CDR3 runs 14 residues. V lost 10 bases to trimming and J lost 0 bases, with 13 bases between them. The germline V gene encodes CDR1 MNHEY and CDR2 SVGAGI. Written as DNA, the CDR3 is TGTGCCACCCACTGGACGGATAGCAATCAGCCCCAGCATTTT. This sequence encodes CATHWTDSNQPQHF.

The chain employs TRBV21-1 and TRBJ2-7; the listed D gene, TRBD2, was not tested against the DNA. TRBV21-1 is termed a pseudogene. The CDR3 totals 10 residues. The CDR3 loop is CASSYGEQYF. The CDR3 DNA is TGTGCCAGCAGCTACGGCGAGCAGTACTTC.

The J gene is TRBJ1-5, the V gene TRBV15; TRBD1 matches at 9 bases. J gave up 2 bases and V 1 base, and 0 bases lay outside the gene matches. The CDR3 has 15 residues. In germline, CDR1 is LNHNV, CDR2 YYDKDF (reference sequence). The CDR3 nucleotides read TGTGCCACCAGCAGAGGGACAGGGGGCAATCAGCCCCAGCATTTT. This codes for CATSRGTGGNQPQHF.

The chain combines TRBV11-2 with TRBJ1-6; TRBD1 might be the D (5 bases). Trimming took 5 bases from V and 10 from J, leaving 18 bases between them. The CDR3 loop spans 15 amino acids. The germline V gene encodes CDR1 SGHAT and CDR2 FQNNGV. The DNA of the CDR3 is TGTGCCAGCAGCGCACAGGCGGAATTGGTCTCACCCCTCCACTTT. Its protein product is CASSAQAELVSPLHF.

The V call is TRBV9, the J call TRBJ2-2; weak D call: TRBD1 (5 bases). There are 16 residues in the CDR3. The germline V and J ends were trimmed by 0 bases and 0 bases, with 9 bases remaining between them. Germline CDR1 SGDLS, CDR2 YYNGEE. CDR3 nucleotides: TGTGCCAGCAGCGTAGAGTCAGGGACGAACACCGGGGAGCTGTTTTTT. It codes for CASSVESGTNTGELFF.

In nucleotides, the CDR3 is TGTGCCTGGAGTGTCGCTAGCTGGGAATTATACGAGCAGTTCTTC. Its protein product is CAWSVASWELYEQFF. The J gene is TRBJ2-1, the V gene TRBV30; D perhaps matches TRBD2 (5 bases). Germline V gene lookup returns CDR1 GTSNPN and CDR2 SVGIG (reference sequence). The CDR3 runs to 15 residues. Trimming left V 0 bases short and J 10 bases short, with 19 bases between.

The chain is built from TRBV20-1 and TRBJ2-5; 7 bases line up with TRBD2. The junction had 6 bases not matched to a gene; V was cut back by 3 bases and J by 2 bases. This CDR3 spans 14 amino acids. Germline CDR1 is DFQATT and CDR2 is SNEGSKA (reference sequence). The CDR3 DNA is TGCAGTGCTAGTGCCCTAGCGGTTCAAGAGACCCAGTACTTC. This translates into CSASALAVQETQYF.

This clone was picked up one time. The genes are TRBV11-2 and TRBJ2-3, with D perhaps TRBD2 (5 bases). Germline loops: CDR1 SGHAT, CDR2 FQNNGV. Deletions cut 5 bases from V and 6 bases from J, with 9 bases between. There are 12 residues in the CDR3. The CDR3 reads CASSPPGDTQYF. Written as DNA, the CDR3 is TGTGCCAGCAGCCCCCCGGGGGATACGCAGTATTTT.

The chain recombines TRBV5-1 with TRBJ1-1; 12 bases match TRBD1. Germline CDR1 and CDR2: SGHRS and YFSETQ. The CDR3 consists of 17 residues. V was pared by 0 bases and J by 2 bases, with 5 bases of the junction left unmatched. CDR3 region: CASSLAGGQGANTEAFF. CDR3 in DNA: TGCGCCAGCAGCTTGGCAGGGGGACAGGGGGCAAACACTGAAGCTTTCTTT.

This clone is a singleton in its sample. The V call is TRBV5-1, the J call TRBJ1-2, with 8 bases that match TRBD1. The CDR3 contains 13 residues. Germline V gives CDR1 SGHRS, CDR2 YFSETQ. Trimming removed 4 bases from V and 6 bases from J; junction bases left unmatched: 5. The CDR3 DNA is TGCGCCAGCAGCCCTGGACAGGGCAATGGCTACACCTTC. It specifies CASSPGQGNGYTF. The full variable domain, with the rest looked up from reference TRBV5-1 and TRBJ1-2, is KAGVTQTPRYLIKTRGQQVTLSCSPISGHRSVSWYQQTPGQGLQFLFEYFSETQRNKGNFPGRFSGRQFSNSRSEMNVSTLELGDSALYLCASSPGQGNGYTFGSGTRLTVV.

The chain employs TRBV11-2 and TRBJ2-1; 7 bases are shared with TRBD1. The CDR3 contains 15 residues. J lost 9 bases, V lost 3 bases, and 11 bases had no gene match. Germline-derived CDR1 and CDR2 are SGHAT and FQNNGV. CDR3 bases: TGTGCCAGCAGCTTCCTTGTAGGGGGCAGAGGTGAGCAGTTCTTC. Its protein product is CASSFLVGGRGEQFF.

The genes are TRBV2 and TRBJ1-2; a weak D match, TRBD1 (5 bases). The germline V gene has CDR1 SNHLY and CDR2 FYNNEI. This CDR3 comprises 11 residues. Between the trimmed V and J ends, which lost 6 bases and 8 bases, there was a span of 10 bases. CDR3 protein: CASSEQAGYTF. DNA for the CDR3: TGTGCCAGCAGCGAACAGGCCGGCTACACCTTC.

The chain employs TRBV6-5 and TRBJ1-2; 9 bases fit TRBD1. This CDR3 spans 15 amino acids. The trim removed 2 bases at V and 4 bases at J, leaving 5 bases unmatched. Per the germline V gene, CDR1 is MNHEY and CDR2 is SVGAGI. The CDR3 DNA sequence: TGTGCCAGCAGTTACAAACAGGGGGCGAGCTATGGCTACACCTTC. The encoded protein is CASSYKQGASYGYTF.

A remark on this clone: This specimen includes other DNA sequences encoding the same CDR3. The chain has TRBV5-1 and TRBJ1-2; D call uncertain. Germline values: CDR1 SGHRS, CDR2 YFSETQ. This CDR3 comprises 13 residues. V shed 2 bases and J shed 2 bases, with 7 bases lying between them. As DNA, the CDR3 is TGCGCCAGCAGCTTAGGTGGGAACTATGGCTACACCTTC. Encoded protein: CASSLGGNYGYTF. The complete variable domain, with remaining parts taken from reference TRBV5-1 and TRBJ1-2, reads KAGVTQTPRYLIKTRGQQVTLSCSPISGHRSVSWYQQTPGQGLQFLFEYFSETQRNKGNFPGRFSGRQFSNSRSEMNVSTLELGDSALYLCASSLGGNYGYTFGSGTRLTVV.

This clone was detected only once. V and J are TRBV5-4 and TRBJ1-1, with D hard to call. Trimming took off 7 bases at V and 8 bases at J, with 18 bases between the two ends. Germline values: CDR1 SGHNT, CDR2 YYREEE (reference sequence). This CDR3 is 13 amino acids long. The CDR3 nucleotides are TGTGCCAGCCTCACTTGGGAAACGGAAGAAGCTTTCTTT. Translation gives CASLTWETEEAFF.

The J gene is TRBJ1-2, the V gene TRBV19; D is undetermined. V lost 2 bases and J 8 bases, leaving 9 bases between the germline ends. Germline loops: CDR1 LNHDA, CDR2 SQIVND (reference sequence). This CDR3 comprises 12 residues. The CDR3 coding sequence is TGTGCCAGTAGTATAAGTCGCACCGGCTACACCTTC. This encodes CASSISRTGYTF.

J is TRBJ1-1 and V is TRBV14, with TRBD1 as a possible D gene (5 bases). The CDR3 consists of 14 residues. Trimming stripped 3 bases from V and 5 bases from J, with 13 bases between. Germline CDR1 and CDR2: SGHDN and FVKESK. CDR3: CASSQFQGTTEAFF. CDR3 coding DNA: TGTGCCAGCAGCCAGTTTCAGGGTACAACTGAAGCTTTCTTT.

The chain joins TRBV21-1 to TRBJ1-2. TRBV21-1 is assigned pseudogene status. The CDR3 is made up of 14 amino acids. CDR3: CASSKVLGPYGYTF. In DNA form, the CDR3 reads TGTGCCAGCAGCAAAGTGCTGGGACCCTATGGCTACACCTTC.

V and J are TRBV11-2 and TRBJ2-7, with unresolved D. The germline CDR1 and CDR2 sequences are SGHAT and FQNNGV. The ends were cut back, 3 bases at V and 7 bases at J, with 7 bases in the middle. The CDR3 is made up of 11 amino acids. CDR3 nucleotide sequence: TGTGCCAGCAGCTTCGAGAGAGAGCAGTACTTC. Translation gives CASSFEREQYF.